The clone carrying this T cell receptor (beta chain) was found a few times. Its antigen is unknown. The data originate from a study of human T cells and chemical hapten exposure. Study-wide background: The study sensitized with 2% DPC on an approximately 2 cm by approximately 2 cm patch of upper inner arm skin.

General observations from the study: Alopecia was present in the donors, so their immune response may differ from healthy people's.

Documented time point: patch test 1, 2 weeks after DPC sensitization. Treatment indicated: therapeutic diphenylcyclopropenone sensitization with weekly scalp DPC. Researchers sampled blood before each patch test went on. The study enrolled 18 to 70-year-old alopecia patients suitable for DPC. In TCRdb, the RACE reads were re-called with MiXCR into one record per CDR3 protein. The table includes around 300,000 distinct CDR3 sequences, 6% to 8.5% detected once. The CDR3 is made up of 14 amino acids. V lost 0 bases to trimming and J lost 0 bases, with 8 bases between them. Germline-derived CDR1 and CDR2 are SQVTM and ANQGSEA.

The sample was whole blood, taken in connection with sensitization to the hapten diphenylcyclopropenone (DPC). The chain has TRBV29-1 and TRBJ1-1, with unresolved D. This sequence was found in a woman aged 18-29 years with alopecia areata. Some clones in this sample may be carry-over from other donors' samples. CDR3 sequence: CSVEDGRMNTEAFF. CDR3 sequence (DNA): TGCAGCGTTGAAGACGGCCGCATGAACACTGAAGCTTTCTTT.